The subject of this entry is one TCR beta chain. These data belong to a study of T cells in tuberculosis. TCRdb's table, derived via immunoSEQ multiplex PCR, lists solely in-frame clones and lacks some. The sample contains 7,500 to 8,500 clones, 85% to 95% of which appear only once. Germline loops: CDR1 SNHLY, CDR2 FYNNEI. The CDR3 loop spans 14 amino acids. J gave up 5 bases and V 4 bases, and 2 bases lay outside the gene matches. The chain recombines TRBV2 with TRBJ2-2; TRBD1 aligns across 9 bases. The TCR sequence derives from an adult with tuberculosis. The sequencing input was PBMCs. The CDR3 DNA sequence: TGTGCCAGCAGTGGACAGGGGGGGACCGGGGAGCTGTTTTTT. Protein product: CASSGQGGTGELFF.